Given below is one T cell receptor (beta chain) in context. These data belong to a study of blood T cell repertoires in COVID-19. The wider study: Whether acute or convalescent, the COVID-19 samples came from the United States, Italy and Spain.

The germline V gene has CDR1 MNHEY and CDR2 SVGAGI. V was clipped by 6 bases and J by 9 bases; unmatched bases: 5. This CDR3 region has 14 residues. Patients in Seattle were enrolled during active infection, then followed longitudinally. Clones were read by immunoSEQ multiplex PCR, and TCRdb kept only the in-frame ones, dropping some. This repertoire shows 230,000 or so clones, roughly 90% found once; its top ten account for 2% to 2.5%. The sequenced sample was peripheral blood. The clonotype originates from a woman in her sixties or seventies with COVID-19, enrolled during active disease. The chain recombines TRBV6-5 with TRBJ1-6, with TRBD1 matching 10 bases. CDR3 nucleotide sequence: TGTGCCAGCAGAGGACAGGGGGGAACTTCACCCCTCCACTTT. It yields the protein CASRGQGGTSPLHF.